The 21 T cell receptor beta chains listed next were all sequenced from one sample in a study of blood T cell repertoires in COVID-19. The assay was immunoSEQ multiplex PCR, and TCRdb's table has in-frame clones only and misses some. Of 300,000 to 400,000 clones listed, roughly 88% are singletons. Input material: peripheral blood. Receptors originate from a woman under 40 with COVID-19, enrolled during active disease.

The J gene is TRBJ1-2, the V gene TRBV28, with a tentative D call TRBD1 (5 bases). Germline-derived CDR1 and CDR2 are MDHEN and SYDVKM. The CDR3 contains 12 residues. Trimming cost V 5 bases and J 8 bases, with 12 bases left between them. CDR3 amino acids: CASSAGRRGYTF. DNA for the CDR3: TGTGCCAGCAGTGCAGGGCGGCGCGGCTACACCTTC.

The V gene is TRBV27, the J gene TRBJ2-7, with D maybe TRBD1 (6 bases). V was trimmed by 5 bases and J by 2 bases, leaving 16 bases between them. This CDR3 is built from 15 residues. Per germline, CDR1 MNHEY and CDR2 SMNVEV (reference sequence). The CDR3 loop is CASSPMGAPTYEQYV. CDR3 DNA sequence: TGTGCCAGCAGTCCGATGGGGGCTCCTACCTACGAGCAGTACGTC.

The gene calls are TRBV18 and TRBJ2-7; D might be TRBD1 (6 bases). The CDR3 has 15 residues. Deletions cut 4 bases from V and 8 bases from J, with 21 bases between. Per the germline V gene, CDR1 is KGHSH and CDR2 is LQKENI. CDR3 nucleotide sequence: TGTGCCAGCTCACAACTTCAACAGGGCATAGTAAAGCAGTACTTC. This gives the protein CASSQLQQGIVKQYF.

This clone was recorded once. The chain employs TRBV3-1 (or the pseudogene TRBV3-2) and TRBJ1-1; no definite D call. Germline CDR1 LGHDT, CDR2 YNNKEL (reference sequence). V shed 3 bases and J shed 1 base, with 9 bases lying between them. The CDR3 has 14 amino acids. CDR3 sequence (DNA): TGTGCCAGCAGCCAGATAGACACGAACACTGAAGCTTTCTTT. This gives the protein CASSQIDTNTEAFF.

This chain joins TRBV6-2 or TRBV6-3 and TRBJ2-1; D may be TRBD2 (7 bases). V shed 2 bases and J shed 9 bases, with 17 bases lying between them. The CDR3 spans 15 residues. In germline, CDR1 is MNHEY, CDR2 SVGEGT. CDR3 coding DNA: TGTGCCAGCAGTTACGAGTTGAGGGGGGGGGTTGAGCAGTTCTTC. Translated, it gives CASSYELRGGVEQFF.

This chain's CDR3 is CASSPFESTADYTF. DNA of the CDR3: TGTGCCAGCAGTCCTTTTGAATCGACAGCTGACTACACCTTC. The V and J genes are TRBV2 and TRBJ1-2; weak D call: TRBD1 (5 bases). Germline V gene lookup returns CDR1 SNHLY and CDR2 FYNNEI. Trimming removed 5 bases at V and 10 bases at J, with 20 bases between. This CDR3 comprises 14 residues.

The rearrangement uses TRBV5-1 and TRBJ1-5; TRBD1 is a possible D gene (5 bases). CDR1 is SGHRS, CDR2 YFSETQ, per germline. V was shortened by 5 bases and J by 0 bases, with 12 bases between the two germline ends. This CDR3 spans 15 amino acids. CDR3 DNA sequence: TGCGCCAGCAGGCGTACAGGCGATAGCAATCAGCCCCAGCATTTT. Protein: CASRRTGDSNQPQHF. The full variable domain, in which reference TRBV5-1 and TRBJ1-5 provide the parts outside the CDR3, is KAGVTQTPRYLIKTRGQQVTLSCSPISGHRSVSWYQQTPGQGLQFLFEYFSETQRNKGNFPGRFSGRQFSNSRSEMNVSTLELGDSALYLCASRRTGDSNQPQHFGDGTRLSIL.

The chain combines TRBV10-3 with TRBJ1-2; 10 bases are shared with TRBD1. This CDR3 comprises 14 residues. The trim removed 3 bases at V and 8 bases at J, leaving 6 bases unmatched. CDR1 and CDR2 from the germline V gene are ENHRY and SYGVKD. CDR3 in amino acids: CAISDSDRGRGYTF. In DNA, the CDR3 is TGTGCCATCAGTGACTCTGACAGGGGGCGAGGCTACACCTTC.

This rearrangement joins TRBV6-6 to TRBJ2-2, with 14 bases that match TRBD2. Germline lookup yields CDR1 MNHNY and CDR2 SVGAGI (reference sequence). This CDR3 comprises 20 residues. Trimming at V came to 5 bases and at J to 7 bases, leaving 18 bases not matched to a gene. The chain's CDR3 is CASSPDSSGTSGGAGGELFF. In nucleotides, the CDR3 is TGTGCCAGCAGTCCCGACTCCTCCGGGACTAGCGGGGGAGCAGGCGGGGAGCTGTTTTTT.

This sequence joins TRBV7-3 and TRBJ2-5, with TRBD2 matching over 9 bases. The CDR3 has 15 residues. Germline values: CDR1 SGHTA, CDR2 FQGTGA. V trimming: 5 bases; J trimming: 2 bases; junction bases outside the gene matches: 6. The CDR3 reads CASSLGLARQETQYF. The CDR3 region has the DNA TGTGCCAGCAGCCTGGGACTAGCTAGACAAGAGACCCAGTACTTC. The full variable domain, in which reference TRBV7-3 and TRBJ2-5 provide the parts outside the CDR3, is GAGVSQTPSNKVTEKGKYVELRCDPISGHTALYWYRQSLGQGPEFLIYFQGTGAADDSGLPNDRFFAVRPEGSVSTLKIQRTERGDSAVYLCASSLGLARQETQYFGPGTRLLVL.

The V and J genes are TRBV27 and TRBJ1-5; D is perhaps TRBD1 (5 bases). This CDR3 is built from 13 residues. Germline CDR1 MNHEY, CDR2 SMNVEV (reference sequence). V dropped 8 bases and J dropped 4 bases, with 12 bases sitting between them. The CDR3, as DNA: TGTGCCAGCCGAGCCCGGGGGAATCAGCCCCAGCATTTT. Encoded protein: CASRARGNQPQHF.

This chain uses TRBV28 with TRBJ2-1; 8 nucleotides line up with TRBD2. The ends lost 4 bases at V and 6 bases at J; junction bases unmatched: 17. Germline V CDR1 and CDR2: MDHEN, SYDVKM. This CDR3 spans 18 amino acids. The CDR3 sequence: CASSSGGHGTRRGNEQFF. CDR3 sequence (DNA): TGTGCCAGCAGTTCGGGCGGGCACGGGACTAGAAGAGGCAATGAGCAGTTCTTC.

The chain links TRBV7-8 to TRBJ2-7, with a tentative D call TRBD2 (5 bases). Germline values: CDR1 SGHVS, CDR2 FQNEAQ. Trimming took 5 bases from V and 6 from J, leaving 17 bases between them. The length of the CDR3 is 14 residues. CDR3 DNA: TGTGCCAGCAGCCCAGGATCCATTCGGGGCGAGCAGTACTTC. Protein product: CASSPGSIRGEQYF.

J is TRBJ2-5 and V is TRBV5-4, with 9 nucleotides matching TRBD1. The germline V gene encodes CDR1 SGHNT and CDR2 YYREEE (reference sequence). This CDR3 has 14 residues. Trimming at V came to 4 bases and at J to 6 bases, leaving 7 bases not matched to a gene. The chain's CDR3 is CASSPTGGEKTQYF. The DNA for the CDR3 is TGTGCCAGCAGCCCCACAGGGGGCGAAAAGACCCAGTACTTC.

This sequence joins TRBV19 and TRBJ2-7; 10 nucleotides match TRBD2. This CDR3 is 17 amino acids long. The V gene end was trimmed by 3 bases and the J gene end by 3 bases; junction bases not matched to a gene: 11. Germline CDR1 reads LNHDA; CDR2 reads SQIVND (reference sequence). The CDR3 loop reads CASSIPAGSSGGYEQYF. CDR3 coding DNA: TGTGCCAGTAGTATCCCCGCGGGATCTAGCGGGGGCTACGAGCAGTACTTC.

The genes are TRBV30 and TRBJ1-1; weak D call: TRBD1 (6 bases). V lost 0 bases and J lost 1, with 6 bases in between. This CDR3 is 13 amino acids long. The V gene's germline CDR1 is GTSNPN and CDR2 SVGIG (reference sequence). This CDR3 is CAWSVGGNTEAFF. DNA of the CDR3: TGTGCCTGGAGTGTAGGGGGGAACACTGAAGCTTTCTTT.

The chain joins TRBV7-8 to TRBJ2-3; D possibly corresponds to TRBD2 (5 bases). Looked up from germline, CDR1 is SGHVS and CDR2 is FQNEAQ. This CDR3 has 13 residues. The ends were cut back, 1 base at V and 5 bases at J, with 7 bases in the middle. The CDR3 spells CASSLEEVDTQYF. The CDR3 DNA follows: TGTGCCAGCAGCTTAGAGGAGGTAGATACGCAGTATTTT. Using reference TRBV7-8 and TRBJ2-3 for the parts outside the CDR3, the full variable domain is GAGVSQSPRYKVAKRGQDVALRCDPISGHVSLFWYQQALGQGPEFLTYFQNEAQLDKSGLPSDRFFAERPEGSVSTLKIQRTQQEDSAVYLCASSLEEVDTQYFGPGTRLTVL.

The chain joins TRBV19 to TRBJ2-3, with TRBD1 as a possible D gene (5 bases). The V gene lost 3 bases and the J gene lost 8 bases, with 12 bases spanning the gap. The CDR3 runs 13 residues. Germline lookup yields CDR1 LNHDA and CDR2 SQIVND (reference sequence). The DNA for the CDR3 is TGTGCCAGTAGTATGGGATCCCAGGGTACGCAGTATTTT. Translated: CASSMGSQGTQYF.

J is TRBJ1-5 and V is TRBV24-1; D call uncertain. The CDR3 extends over 14 amino acids. Germline values: CDR1 KGHDR, CDR2 SFDVKD. V dropped 5 bases and J dropped 7 bases, with 14 bases sitting between them. The CDR3 DNA reads TGTGCCACCAGTGCTACGCCCTCAAGCCAGCCCCAGCATTTT. Its translation is CATSATPSSQPQHF.

The V gene is TRBV19, the J gene TRBJ1-5; a weak D match, TRBD1 (5 bases). V gave up 3 bases and J gave up 7 bases, with 19 bases separating them. Per germline, CDR1 LNHDA and CDR2 SQIVND (reference sequence). The CDR3 is 16 amino acids. The CDR3 here is CASSIGGRPKGQPQHF. CDR3 coding DNA: TGTGCCAGTAGTATCGGAGGGCGACCGAAGGGGCAGCCCCAGCATTTT.

This chain connects TRBV18 to TRBJ1-1; D gene unclear. The CDR3 consists of 13 residues. V was trimmed by 1 base and J by 4 bases, leaving 7 bases between them. Germline V gene sequence: CDR1 KGHSH, CDR2 LQKENI. CDR3 loop: CASSPREGTEAFF. In DNA, the CDR3 is TGTGCCAGCTCACCACGCGAGGGCACTGAAGCTTTCTTT.